This is a list of T cell receptor beta chains from one sample in a study of T-cell reconstitution after alpha-beta-depleted transplantation in children. TCRdb used MiXCR to reprocess the PCR reads, holding one entry per CDR3 protein. The sample gives fewer than 500,000 distinct CDR3 sequences, around two fifths of which show up once; under 35% is in the top ten. The source material was PBMCs, sampled before TCRalphabeta/CD19-depleted stem cell transplant. These receptors were obtained from a girl between 2 and 10 years old with aplastic anemia, due to receive a stem cell transplant. Each CDR3 is given with its conserved first and last residue. A D gene is named only where the DNA matches it firmly. The listing skips clone size in some rows; elsewhere it reads once, few, many or a size class.

j_gene,v_gene,d_gene,abundance,CDR3aa,CDR3nt
TRBJ2-1,TRBV29-1,TRBD2,.,CSSSSGGADEQFF,TGCAGCTCCTCTAGCGGGGGGGCGGATGAGCAGTTCTTC
TRBJ2-2,TRBV2,TRBD2,.,CASSEVASGSPSGELFF,TGTGCCAGCAGTGAAGTAGCTAGCGGGAGCCCTTCCGGGGAGCTGTTTTTT
TRBJ2-1,TRBV29-1,TRBD2,few,CSGMASGRAWNEQFF,TGCAGCGGTATGGCCAGCGGGAGGGCCTGGAATGAGCAGTTCTTC
TRBJ2-4,TRBV27,.,.,CASSLSWGGLAKNIQYF,TGTGCCAGCAGTTTATCTTGGGGGGGGCTAGCCAAAAACATTCAGTACTTC
TRBJ2-1,TRBV5-1,.,.,CASSVRQRSYNEQFF,TGCGCCAGCAGCGTCAGACAGCGGTCCTACAATGAGCAGTTCTTC
TRBJ2-2,TRBV20-1,TRBD2,.,CSAPGLAGGPGHHTGELFF,TGCAGTGCTCCCGGACTAGCGGGGGGGCCAGGTCACCACACCGGGGAGCTGTTTTTT
TRBJ1-2,TRBV11-2,.,.,CANSQTLANHGYTF,TGTGCCAACAGTCAGACACTTGCTAACCATGGCTACACCTTC
TRBJ2-3,TRBV20-1,.,few,CSARGLTADTQYF,TGCAGCGCTAGAGGCCTAACGGCAGATACGCAGTATTTT
TRBJ1-2,TRBV7-9,.,.,CASSFVGGGRGYTF,TGTGCCAGCAGCTTCGTGGGCGGGGGAAGGGGCTACACCTTC
TRBJ2-2,TRBV20-1,.,many,CSATASAFGELFF,TGCAGTGCTACCGCGAGTGCCTTCGGGGAGCTGTTTTTT
TRBJ2-1,TRBV20-1,.,.,CSARAFGAEQFF,TGCAGTGCTAGAGCATTCGGGGCTGAGCAGTTCTTC
TRBJ2-5,TRBV20-1,.,many,CSARVVRTAQETQYF,TGCAGTGCTAGGGTCGTTCGGACAGCTCAAGAGACCCAGTACTTC
TRBJ2-7,TRBV2,.,few,CASSVRPLHEQYF,TGTGCCAGCAGTGTAAGGCCTCTTCACGAGCAGTACTTC
TRBJ1-2,TRBV20-1,TRBD1,few,CSARRTGGKTGYTF,TGCAGTGCTAGAAGGACAGGGGGGAAGACTGGCTACACCTTC
TRBJ2-5,TRBV7-9,.,.,CASSLADSPQETQYF,TGTGCCAGCAGCTTAGCGGACAGTCCACAAGAGACCCAGTACTTC
TRBJ1-1,TRBV5-5,.,many,CASSLARLYTEAFF,TGTGCCAGCAGCTTGGCCAGGTTATACACTGAAGCTTTCTTT
TRBJ2-1,TRBV11-2,.,few,CASSLEFRGASYNEQFF,TGTGCCAGCAGCCTAGAGTTCCGAGGGGCCTCCTACAATGAGCAGTTCTTC
TRBJ2-1,TRBV12-5,.,.,CASGLTTPSYNEQFF,TGTGCTAGTGGCCTGACTACCCCCTCTTACAATGAGCAGTTCTTC